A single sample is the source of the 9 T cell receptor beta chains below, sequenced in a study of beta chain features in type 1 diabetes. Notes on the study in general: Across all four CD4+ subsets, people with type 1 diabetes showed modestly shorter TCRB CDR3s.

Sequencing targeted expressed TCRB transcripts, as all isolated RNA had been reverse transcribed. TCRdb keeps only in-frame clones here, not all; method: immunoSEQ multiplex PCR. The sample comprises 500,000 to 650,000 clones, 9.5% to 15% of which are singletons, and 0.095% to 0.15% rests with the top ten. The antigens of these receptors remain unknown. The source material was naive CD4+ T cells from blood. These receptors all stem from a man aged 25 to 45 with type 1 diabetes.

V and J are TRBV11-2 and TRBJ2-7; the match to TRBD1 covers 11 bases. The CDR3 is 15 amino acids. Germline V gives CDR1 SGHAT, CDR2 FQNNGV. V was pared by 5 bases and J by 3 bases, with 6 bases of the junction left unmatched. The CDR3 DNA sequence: TGTGCCAGCAGCCCTGGACAGGGGGCCATCTACGAGCAGTACTTC. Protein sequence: CASSPGQGAIYEQYF.

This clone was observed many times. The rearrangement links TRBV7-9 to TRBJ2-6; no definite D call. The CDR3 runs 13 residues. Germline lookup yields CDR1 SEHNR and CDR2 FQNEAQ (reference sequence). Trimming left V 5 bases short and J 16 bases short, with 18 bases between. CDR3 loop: CASSLWPKNALTF. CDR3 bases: TGTGCCAGCAGCCTGTGGCCCAAGAACGCACTGACTTTC.

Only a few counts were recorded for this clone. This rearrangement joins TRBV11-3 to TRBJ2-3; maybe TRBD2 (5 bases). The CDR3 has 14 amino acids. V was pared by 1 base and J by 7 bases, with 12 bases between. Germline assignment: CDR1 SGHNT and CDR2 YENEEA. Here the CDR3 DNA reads TGTGCCAGCAGCTTAGGATCCACGGGGTATACGCAGTATTTT. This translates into CASSLGSTGYTQYF.

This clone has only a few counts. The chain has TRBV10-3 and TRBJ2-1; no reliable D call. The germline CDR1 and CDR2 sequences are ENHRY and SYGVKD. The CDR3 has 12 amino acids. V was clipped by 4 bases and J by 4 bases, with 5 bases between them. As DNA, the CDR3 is TGTGCCATCAGTGGAATATACAATGAGCAGTTCTTC. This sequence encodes CAISGIYNEQFF.

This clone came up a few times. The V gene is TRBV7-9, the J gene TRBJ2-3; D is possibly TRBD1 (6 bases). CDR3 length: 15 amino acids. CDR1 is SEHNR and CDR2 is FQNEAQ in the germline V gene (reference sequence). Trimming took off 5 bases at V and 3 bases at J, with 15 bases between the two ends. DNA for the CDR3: TGTGCCAGCAGCCCAACAGGGAGTTGGACAGATACGCAGTATTTT. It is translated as CASSPTGSWTDTQYF.

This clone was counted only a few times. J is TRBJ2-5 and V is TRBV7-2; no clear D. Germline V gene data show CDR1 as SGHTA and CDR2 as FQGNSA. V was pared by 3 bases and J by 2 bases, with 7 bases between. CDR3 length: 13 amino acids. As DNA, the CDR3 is TGTGCCAGCAGCTTGGCGGATCAAGAGACCCAGTACTTC. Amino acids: CASSLADQETQYF. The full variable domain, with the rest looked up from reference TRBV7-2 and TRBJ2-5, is GAGVSQSPSNKVTEKGKDVELRCDPISGHTALYWYRQSLGQGLEFLIYFQGNSAPDKSGLPSDRFSAERTGGSVSTLTIQRTQQEDSAVYLCASSLADQETQYFGPGTRLLVL.

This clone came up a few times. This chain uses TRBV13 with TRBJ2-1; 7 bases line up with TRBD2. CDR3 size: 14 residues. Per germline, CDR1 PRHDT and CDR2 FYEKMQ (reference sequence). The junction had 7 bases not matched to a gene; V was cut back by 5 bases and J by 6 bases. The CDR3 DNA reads TGTGCCAGCAGCGTCGGCGGGGGAGGCAATGAGCAGTTCTTC. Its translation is CASSVGGGGNEQFF. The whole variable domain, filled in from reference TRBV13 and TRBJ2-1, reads AAGVIQSPRHLIKEKRETATLKCYPIPRHDTVYWYQQGPGQDPQFLISFYEKMQSDKGSIPDRFSAQQFSDYHSELNMSSLELGDSALYFCASSVGGGGNEQFFGPGTRLTVL.

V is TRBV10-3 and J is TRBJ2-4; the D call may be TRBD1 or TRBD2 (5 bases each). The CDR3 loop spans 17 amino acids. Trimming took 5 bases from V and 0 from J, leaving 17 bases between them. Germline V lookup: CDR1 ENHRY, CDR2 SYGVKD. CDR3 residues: CAISSPGQQLAKNIQYF. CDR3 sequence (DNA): TGTGCCATCAGTTCACCGGGGCAGCAACTAGCCAAAAACATTCAGTACTTC.

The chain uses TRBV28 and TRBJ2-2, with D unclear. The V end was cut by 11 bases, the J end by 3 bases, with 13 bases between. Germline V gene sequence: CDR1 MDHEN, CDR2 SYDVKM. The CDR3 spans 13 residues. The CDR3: CAHRGYYTGELFF. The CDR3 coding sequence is TGTGCCCACCGCGGATATTACACCGGGGAGCTGTTTTTT.